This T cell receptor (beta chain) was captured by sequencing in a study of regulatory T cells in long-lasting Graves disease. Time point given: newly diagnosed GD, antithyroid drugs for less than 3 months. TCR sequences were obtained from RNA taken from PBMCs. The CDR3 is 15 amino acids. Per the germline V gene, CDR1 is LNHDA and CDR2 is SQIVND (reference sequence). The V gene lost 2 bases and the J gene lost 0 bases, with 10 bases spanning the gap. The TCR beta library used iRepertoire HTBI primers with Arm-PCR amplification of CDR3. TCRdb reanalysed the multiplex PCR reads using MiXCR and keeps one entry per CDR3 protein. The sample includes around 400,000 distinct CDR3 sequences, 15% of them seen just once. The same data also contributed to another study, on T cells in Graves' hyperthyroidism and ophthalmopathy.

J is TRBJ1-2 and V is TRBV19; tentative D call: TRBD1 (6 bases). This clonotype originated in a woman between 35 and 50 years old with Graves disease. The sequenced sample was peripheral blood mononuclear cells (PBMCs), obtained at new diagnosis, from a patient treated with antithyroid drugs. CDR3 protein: CASSIQDRANYGYTF. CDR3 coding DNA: TGTGCCAGTAGTATACAGGACAGAGCTAACTATGGCTACACCTTC.